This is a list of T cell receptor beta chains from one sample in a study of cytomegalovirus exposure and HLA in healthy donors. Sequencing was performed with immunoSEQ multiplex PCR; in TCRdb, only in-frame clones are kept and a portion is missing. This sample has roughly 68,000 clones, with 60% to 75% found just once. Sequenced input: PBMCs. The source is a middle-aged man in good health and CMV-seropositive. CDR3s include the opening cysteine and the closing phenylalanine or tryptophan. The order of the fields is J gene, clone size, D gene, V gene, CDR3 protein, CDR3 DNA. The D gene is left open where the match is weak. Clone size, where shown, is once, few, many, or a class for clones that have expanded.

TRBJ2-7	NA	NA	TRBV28	CASKVGGYEQYF	TGTGCCAGCAAGGTTGGGGGGTACGAGCAGTACTTC
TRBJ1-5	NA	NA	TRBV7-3	CASSLVGDGNQPQHF	TGTGCCAGCAGCTTAGTCGGAGATGGCAATCAGCCCCAGCATTTT
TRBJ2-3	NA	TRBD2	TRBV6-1	CAISESQRGRQRDTQYF	TGTGCCATCAGTGAATCCCAGCGGGGGAGACAGAGGGATACGCAGTATTTT
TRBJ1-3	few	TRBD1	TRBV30	CAWEGGRGRGNTIYF	TGTGCCTGGGAAGGAGGCAGGGGGCGAGGAAACACCATATATTTT
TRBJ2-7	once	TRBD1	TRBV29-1	CSATLGTGISYEQYF	TGCAGCGCTACACTGGGGACAGGTATCTCCTACGAGCAGTACTTC
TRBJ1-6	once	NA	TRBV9	CASSVSPGSPLHF	TGTGCCAGCAGCGTTTCTCCCGGGTCACCCCTCCACTTT
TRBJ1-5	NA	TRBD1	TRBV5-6	CASSLYTGAENQPQHF	TGTGCCAGCAGCTTGTATACAGGGGCGGAAAATCAGCCCCAGCATTTT
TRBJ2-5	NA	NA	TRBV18	CASSPYQASQETQYF	TGTGCCAGCTCACCATATCAGGCCAGCCAAGAGACCCAGTACTTC
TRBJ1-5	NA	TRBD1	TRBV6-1	CASSGINRGSNQPQHF	TGTGCCAGCAGTGGAATCAACAGGGGAAGCAATCAGCCCCAGCATTTT
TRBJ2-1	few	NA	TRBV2	CASRRLVKSEQFF	TGTGCCAGCAGGAGACTAGTTAAGAGTGAGCAGTTCTTC
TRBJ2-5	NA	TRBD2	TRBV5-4	CASIGAGGREETQYF	TGTGCCAGCATTGGGGCGGGGGGGCGAGAGGAGACCCAGTACTTC